What follows are 9 T cell receptor beta chains derived from one specimen sequenced in a study of blood T cell repertoires in COVID-19. The method was immunoSEQ multiplex PCR; TCRdb's version includes in-frame clones alone and lacks a portion of them. Of around 220,000 clones listed, almost 90% are singletons. Specimen: peripheral blood. These receptors were collected from a young man with active or convalescent COVID-19.

The V gene is TRBV4-1, the J gene TRBJ2-7; D is undetermined. The CDR3 length is 15 residues. Trimming took off 1 base at V and 0 bases at J, with 10 bases between the two ends. From germline, CDR1 is MGHRA and CDR2 YSYEKL. This CDR3 is CASSQGQRTSYEQYF. The CDR3 nucleotides are TGCGCCAGCAGCCAAGGTCAGCGTACCTCCTACGAGCAGTACTTC.

In its sample, this clone was seen a few times. The CDR3 nucleotides are TGTGCCACCCGTGGAACAGGGGCGAGAATTGAAGCTTTCTTT. This sequence encodes CATRGTGARIEAFF. The chain carries TRBV19 and TRBJ1-1; TRBD1 matches 7 bases. CDR1 is LNHDA and CDR2 is SQIVND in the germline V gene (reference sequence). J lost 7 bases, V lost 10 bases, and 15 bases had no gene match. The length of the CDR3 is 14 residues.

This chain's CDR3 is CASSNRGLFSAFF. The CDR3 DNA reads as TGTGCCAGCAGTAACAGGGGTTTATTCTCAGCTTTCTTT. V gene TRBV6-6 combines with J gene TRBJ1-1; 7 bases are a match to TRBD1. This CDR3 spans 13 amino acids. With 5 bases clipped from V and 10 bases from J, the junction kept 10 bases outside the gene matches. Per the germline V gene, CDR1 is MNHNY and CDR2 is SVGAGI (reference sequence).

The chain carries TRBV24-1 and TRBJ2-7; unclear D gene. CDR3 length: 11 residues. V lost 9 bases to trimming and J lost 4 bases, with 9 bases between them. The V gene's germline CDR1 is KGHDR and CDR2 SFDVKD. The CDR3 DNA reads TGTGCCACCGGTACAGTTTACGAGCAGTACTTC. Protein sequence: CATGTVYEQYF.

The rearrangement joins TRBV7-9 to TRBJ1-1; TRBD1 matches 10 bases. V shed 5 bases and J 0 bases; nucleotides not matched to a gene: 6. This CDR3 contains 16 residues. The germline CDR1 and CDR2 sequences are SEHNR and FQNEAQ (reference sequence). CDR3 loop: CASSLRTGGMNTEAFF. CDR3 bases: TGTGCCAGCAGCCTTCGGACAGGGGGGATGAACACTGAAGCTTTCTTT. Filled out from reference TRBV7-9 and TRBJ1-1, the complete variable domain reads DTGVSQNPRHKITKRGQNVTFRCDPISEHNRLYWYRQTLGQGPEFLTYFQNEAQLEKSRLLSDRFSAERPKGSFSTLEIQRTEQGDSAMYLCASSLRTGGMNTEAFFGQGTRLTVV.

This chain links TRBV4-1 with TRBJ1-3, with D possibly TRBD1 on 6 matching bases. V was cut by 8 bases and J by 2 bases, with 25 bases left in between. This CDR3 has 18 residues. Germline values: CDR1 MGHRA, CDR2 YSYEKL. The CDR3 DNA reads TGCGCCAGCCAACCCCTCGCAGGGGCCACGGGAACTGGAAACACCATATATTTT. It translates to CASQPLAGATGTGNTIYF.

The chain couples TRBV5-5 to TRBJ2-1; 10 positions agree with TRBD2. This CDR3 is 15 amino acids long. V lost 5 bases, J lost 4 bases, and 6 bases stayed unmatched. CDR1 and CDR2 from the germline V gene are SGHKS and YYEKEE (reference sequence). CDR3 in amino acids: CASRDGLAAYNEQFF. CDR3 DNA: TGTGCCAGCAGGGACGGACTAGCGGCATACAATGAGCAGTTCTTC.

This clone was picked up one time. The gene calls are TRBV24-1 and TRBJ1-2; 8 bases agree with TRBD1. This CDR3 region has 15 residues. CDR1 and CDR2 (germline): KGHDR, SFDVKD. With V trimmed by 1 base and J by 8 bases, 8 bases remained unmatched. The CDR3 sequence is CATSDFQGAQQGYTF. CDR3 in DNA: TGTGCCACCAGTGATTTTCAGGGGGCACAACAGGGCTACACCTTC.

This chain links TRBV9 with TRBJ2-1; 9 bases are shared with TRBD2. From germline, CDR1 is SGDLS and CDR2 YYNGEE. The CDR3 runs to 14 residues. The junction had 3 bases not matched to a gene; V was cut back by 2 bases and J by 6 bases. For the CDR3, the DNA is TGTGCCAGCAGCGTGGGGACTAGCCCCAATGAGCAGTTCTTC. Protein sequence: CASSVGTSPNEQFF.